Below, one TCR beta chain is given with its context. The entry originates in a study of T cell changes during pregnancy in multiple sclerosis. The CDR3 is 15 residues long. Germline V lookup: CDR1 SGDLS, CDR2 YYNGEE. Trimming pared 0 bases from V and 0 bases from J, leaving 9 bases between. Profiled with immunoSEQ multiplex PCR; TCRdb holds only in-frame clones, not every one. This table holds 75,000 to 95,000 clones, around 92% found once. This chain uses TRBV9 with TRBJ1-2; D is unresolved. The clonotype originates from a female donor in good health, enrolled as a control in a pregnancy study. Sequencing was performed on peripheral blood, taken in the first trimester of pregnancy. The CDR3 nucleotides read TGTGCCAGCAGCGTAGCTACAGTAACTAACTATGGCTACACCTTC. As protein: CASSVATVTNYGYTF.